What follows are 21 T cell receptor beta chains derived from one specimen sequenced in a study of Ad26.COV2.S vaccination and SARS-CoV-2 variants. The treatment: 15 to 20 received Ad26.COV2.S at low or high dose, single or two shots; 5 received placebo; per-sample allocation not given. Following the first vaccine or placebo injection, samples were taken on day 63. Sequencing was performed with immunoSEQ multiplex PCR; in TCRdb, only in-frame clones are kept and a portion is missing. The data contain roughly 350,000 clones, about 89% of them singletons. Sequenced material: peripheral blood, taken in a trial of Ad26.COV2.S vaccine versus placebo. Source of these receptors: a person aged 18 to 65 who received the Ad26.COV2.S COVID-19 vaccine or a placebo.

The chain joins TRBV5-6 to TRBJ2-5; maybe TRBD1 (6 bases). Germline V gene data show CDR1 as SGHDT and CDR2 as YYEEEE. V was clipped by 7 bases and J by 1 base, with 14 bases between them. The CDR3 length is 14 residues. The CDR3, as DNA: TGTGCCAGCGAGGACAGCCGATTCCAAGAGACCCAGTACTTC. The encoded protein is CASEDSRFQETQYF. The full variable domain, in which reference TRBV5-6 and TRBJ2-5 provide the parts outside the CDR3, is DAGVTQSPTHLIKTRGQQVTLRCSPKSGHDTVSWYQQALGQGPQFIFQYYEEEERQRGNFPDRFSGHQFPNYSSELNVNALLLGDSALYLCASEDSRFQETQYFGPGTRLLVL.

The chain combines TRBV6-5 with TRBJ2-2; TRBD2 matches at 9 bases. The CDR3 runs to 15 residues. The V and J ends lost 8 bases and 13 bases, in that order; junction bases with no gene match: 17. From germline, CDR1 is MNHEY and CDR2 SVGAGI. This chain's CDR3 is CASAPGTSRLPGLFF. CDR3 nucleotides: TGTGCCAGCGCCCCCGGGACTAGCCGGCTCCCGGGGCTGTTTTTT.

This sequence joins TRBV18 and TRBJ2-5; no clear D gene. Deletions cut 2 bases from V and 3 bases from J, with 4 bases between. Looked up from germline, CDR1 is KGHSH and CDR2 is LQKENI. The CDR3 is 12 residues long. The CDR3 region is CASSPVEETQYF. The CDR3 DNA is TGTGCCAGCTCACCAGTCGAAGAGACCCAGTACTTC.

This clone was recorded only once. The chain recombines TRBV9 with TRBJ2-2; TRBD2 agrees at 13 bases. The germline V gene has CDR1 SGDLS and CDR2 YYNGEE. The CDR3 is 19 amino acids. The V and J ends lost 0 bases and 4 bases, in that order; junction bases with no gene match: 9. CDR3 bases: TGTGCCAGCAGCGTAGATCTCAGGGGGACTAGCGGGGTCACCGGGGAGCTGTTTTTT. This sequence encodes CASSVDLRGTSGVTGELFF.

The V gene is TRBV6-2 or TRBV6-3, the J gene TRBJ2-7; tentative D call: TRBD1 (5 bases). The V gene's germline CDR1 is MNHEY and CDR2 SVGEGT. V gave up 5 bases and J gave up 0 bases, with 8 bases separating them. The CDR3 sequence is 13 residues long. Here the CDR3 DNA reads TGTGCCAGCAGTAAACAGGTCTCCTACGAGCAGTACTTC. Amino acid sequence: CASSKQVSYEQYF.

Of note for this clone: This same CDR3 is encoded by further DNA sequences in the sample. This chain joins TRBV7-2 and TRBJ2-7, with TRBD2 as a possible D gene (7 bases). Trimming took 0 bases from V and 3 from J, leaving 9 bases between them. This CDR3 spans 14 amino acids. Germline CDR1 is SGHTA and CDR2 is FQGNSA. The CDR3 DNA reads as TGTGCCAGCAGCTTAGCAGGGGGGGTCTACGAGCAGTACTTC. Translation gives CASSLAGGVYEQYF.

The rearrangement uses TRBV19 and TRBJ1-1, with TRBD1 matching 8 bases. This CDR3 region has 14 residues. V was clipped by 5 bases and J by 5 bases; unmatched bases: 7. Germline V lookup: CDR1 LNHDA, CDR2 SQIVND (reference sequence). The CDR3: CASSRGQGRTEAFF. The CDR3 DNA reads TGTGCCAGTAGTCGCGGACAGGGACGAACTGAAGCTTTCTTT.

This CDR3 is CASSYRQGRTEAFF. As DNA, the CDR3 is TGTGCCAGCAGTTACCGGCAGGGTAGGACTGAAGCTTTCTTT. The J gene is TRBJ1-1, the V gene TRBV6-5, with D maybe TRBD1 (5 bases). CDR3 size: 14 residues. V dropped 2 bases and J dropped 5 bases, with 12 bases sitting between them. Germline CDR1 MNHEY, CDR2 SVGAGI.

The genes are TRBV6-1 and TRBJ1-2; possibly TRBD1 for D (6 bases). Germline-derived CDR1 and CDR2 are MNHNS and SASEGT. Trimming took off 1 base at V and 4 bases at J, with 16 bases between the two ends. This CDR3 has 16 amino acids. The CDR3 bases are TGTGCCAGCAGTGAAGTTGGTGTCGGGGGGCCCTATGGCTACACCTTC. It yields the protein CASSEVGVGGPYGYTF.

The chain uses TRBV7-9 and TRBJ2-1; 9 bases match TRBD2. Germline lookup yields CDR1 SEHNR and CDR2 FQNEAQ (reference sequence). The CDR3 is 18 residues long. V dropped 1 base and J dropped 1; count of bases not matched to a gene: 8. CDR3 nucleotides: TGTGCCAGCAGCTTAGGCCTAGCGGGGTCCACTTCCTACAATGAGCAGTTCTTC. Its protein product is CASSLGLAGSTSYNEQFF.

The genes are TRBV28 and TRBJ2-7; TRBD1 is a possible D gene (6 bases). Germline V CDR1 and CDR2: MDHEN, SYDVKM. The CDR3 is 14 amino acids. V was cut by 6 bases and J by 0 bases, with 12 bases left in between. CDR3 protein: CASRWTESSYEQYF. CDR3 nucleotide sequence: TGTGCCAGCAGATGGACAGAGAGCTCCTACGAGCAGTACTTC.

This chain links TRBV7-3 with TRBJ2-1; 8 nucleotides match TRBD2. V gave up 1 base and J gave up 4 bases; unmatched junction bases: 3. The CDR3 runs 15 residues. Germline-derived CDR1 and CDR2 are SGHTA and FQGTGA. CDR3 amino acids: CASSLRASGYNEQFF. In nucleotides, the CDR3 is TGTGCCAGCAGCTTAAGGGCTAGCGGGTACAATGAGCAGTTCTTC. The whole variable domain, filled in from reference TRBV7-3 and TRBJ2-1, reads GAGVSQTPSNKVTEKGKYVELRCDPISGHTALYWYRQSLGQGPEFLIYFQGTGAADDSGLPNDRFFAVRPEGSVSTLKIQRTERGDSAVYLCASSLRASGYNEQFFGPGTRLTVL.

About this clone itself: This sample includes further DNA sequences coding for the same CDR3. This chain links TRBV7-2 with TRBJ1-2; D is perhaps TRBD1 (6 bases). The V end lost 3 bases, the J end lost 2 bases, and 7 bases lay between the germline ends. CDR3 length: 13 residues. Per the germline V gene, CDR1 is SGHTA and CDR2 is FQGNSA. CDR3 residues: CASSFTGNYGYTF. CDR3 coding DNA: TGTGCCAGCAGCTTCACAGGGAACTATGGCTACACCTTC.

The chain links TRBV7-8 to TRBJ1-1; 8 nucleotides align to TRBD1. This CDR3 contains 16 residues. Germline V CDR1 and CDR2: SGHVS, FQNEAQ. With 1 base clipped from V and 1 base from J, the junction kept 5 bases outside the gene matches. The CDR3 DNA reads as TGTGCCAGCAGCTTAGAATTGGGGACAGGGAACACTGAAGCTTTCTTT. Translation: CASSLELGTGNTEAFF.

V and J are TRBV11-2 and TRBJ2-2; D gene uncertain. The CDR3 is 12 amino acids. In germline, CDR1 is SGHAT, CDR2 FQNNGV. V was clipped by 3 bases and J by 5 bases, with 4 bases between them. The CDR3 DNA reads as TGTGCCAGCAGCTTTGGGACCGGGGAGCTGTTTTTT. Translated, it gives CASSFGTGELFF.

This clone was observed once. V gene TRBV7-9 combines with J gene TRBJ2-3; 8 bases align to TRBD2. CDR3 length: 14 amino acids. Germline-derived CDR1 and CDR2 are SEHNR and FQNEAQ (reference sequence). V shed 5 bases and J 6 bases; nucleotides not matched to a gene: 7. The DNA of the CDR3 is TGTGCCAGCAGCGCCAGCGGGGGATACGATACGCAGTATTTT. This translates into CASSASGGYDTQYF.

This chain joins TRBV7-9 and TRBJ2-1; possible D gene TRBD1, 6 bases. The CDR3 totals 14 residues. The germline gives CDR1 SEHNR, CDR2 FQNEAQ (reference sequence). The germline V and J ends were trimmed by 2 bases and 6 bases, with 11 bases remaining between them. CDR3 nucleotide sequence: TGTGCCAGCAGCTTATTGGGGGCAGGCAATGAGCAGTTCTTC. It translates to CASSLLGAGNEQFF.

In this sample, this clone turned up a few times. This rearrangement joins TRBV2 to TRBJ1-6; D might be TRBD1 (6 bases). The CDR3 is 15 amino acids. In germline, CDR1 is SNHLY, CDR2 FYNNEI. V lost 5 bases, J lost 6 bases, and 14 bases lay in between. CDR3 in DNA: TGTGCCAGCAGTAGGACAGACCCGATTAATTCACCCCTCCACTTT. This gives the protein CASSRTDPINSPLHF.

CDR3: CASSQRQGPGDEQFF. The CDR3, as DNA: TGCGCCAGCAGCCAACGACAGGGCCCTGGGGATGAGCAGTTCTTC. This chain links TRBV10-1 with TRBJ2-1, with 7 nucleotides matching TRBD1. Trimming removed 6 bases from V and 8 bases from J; junction bases left unmatched: 13. This CDR3 is built from 15 residues. Germline V CDR1 and CDR2: WNHNN, SYGVQD (reference sequence).

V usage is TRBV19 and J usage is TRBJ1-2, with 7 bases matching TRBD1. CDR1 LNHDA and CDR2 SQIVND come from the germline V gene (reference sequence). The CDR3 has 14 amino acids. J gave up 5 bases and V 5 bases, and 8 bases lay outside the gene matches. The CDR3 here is CASSALGTAYGYTF. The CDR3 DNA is TGTGCCAGTAGTGCTCTCGGGACAGCTTATGGCTACACCTTC.

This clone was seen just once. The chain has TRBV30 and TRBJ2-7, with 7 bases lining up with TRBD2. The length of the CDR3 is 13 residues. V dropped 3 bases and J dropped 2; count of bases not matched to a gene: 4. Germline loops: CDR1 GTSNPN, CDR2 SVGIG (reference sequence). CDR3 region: CAWRRLAPYEQYF. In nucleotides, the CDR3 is TGTGCCTGGAGGAGACTAGCCCCCTACGAGCAGTACTTC.